The 23 T cell receptor beta chains listed next were all sequenced from one sample in a study of cytomegalovirus exposure and HLA in healthy donors. Researchers ran the PCR with 60 Vbeta and 13 Jbeta primers. Only in-frame clones appear in the TCRdb table, and some are missing; sequencing was by immunoSEQ multiplex PCR. The sample shows roughly 130,000 clones, about 81% of them seen only once. Input material: PBMCs. The receptors were gathered from a woman in her thirties or forties in good health and CMV-seropositive.

This chain links TRBV15 with TRBJ1-3; 8 positions match TRBD1. Germline values: CDR1 LNHNV, CDR2 YYDKDF (reference sequence). Trimming at V came to 0 bases and at J to 4 bases, leaving 8 bases not matched to a gene. The CDR3 length is 17 residues. CDR3: CATSRETARGQGNTIYF. CDR3 DNA: TGTGCCACCAGCAGAGAAACGGCCAGGGGGCAAGGAAACACCATATATTTT.

The chain has TRBV19 and TRBJ2-1; 8 bases fit TRBD1. The germline V gene has CDR1 LNHDA and CDR2 SQIVND (reference sequence). This CDR3 has 16 residues. After removal of 6 bases from V and 0 bases from J, the junction contained 7 bases not matched to a gene. The CDR3 loop is CASRTTGVGSYNEQFF. CDR3 coding DNA: TGTGCCAGTAGGACGACAGGGGTGGGCTCCTACAATGAGCAGTTCTTC. The variable domain in full, with the rest retrieved from reference TRBV19 and TRBJ2-1, is DGGITQSPKYLFRKEGQNVTLSCEQNLNHDAMYWYRQDPGQGLRLIYYSQIVNDFQKGDIAEGYSVSREKKESFPLTVTSAQKNPTAFYLCASRTTGVGSYNEQFFGPGTRLTVL.

The chain carries TRBV20-1 and TRBJ2-7; D is ambiguous. The V end lost 6 bases, the J end lost 6 bases, and 12 bases lay between the germline ends. The CDR3 is 11 amino acids. The germline V gene encodes CDR1 DFQATT and CDR2 SNEGSKA (reference sequence). The CDR3 loop reads CSASLFREQYF. CDR3 sequence (DNA): TGCAGTGCGAGCCTATTCCGCGAGCAGTACTTC.

V is TRBV27 and J is TRBJ2-1, with D tentatively TRBD2 (5 bases). Deletions cut 6 bases from V and 9 bases from J, with 15 bases between. Germline V gene sequence: CDR1 MNHEY, CDR2 SMNVEV (reference sequence). This CDR3 has 13 residues. CDR3 bases: TGTGCCAGCAGCTCCCGGTGGAGCGGTGAGCAGTTCTTC. It yields the protein CASSSRWSGEQFF.

This chain uses TRBV19 with TRBJ2-3; 8 nucleotides align to TRBD2. The trim removed 2 bases at V and 0 bases at J, leaving 13 bases unmatched. Germline V CDR1 and CDR2: LNHDA, SQIVND (reference sequence). The CDR3 covers 19 residues. CDR3 DNA: TGTGCCAGTAGTATAAACCGGCGCGGGGGGAAAGCTAGCACAGATACGCAGTATTTT. Residues: CASSINRRGGKASTDTQYF.

The chain recombines TRBV28 with TRBJ2-2; 10 bases fit TRBD2. Germline CDR1 is MDHEN and CDR2 is SYDVKM. Germline trimming cut 7 bases from V and 6 bases from J; bases unmatched to any gene: 17. The CDR3 has 18 residues. The CDR3 here is CASIPVAGGNPPPGELFF. In nucleotides, the CDR3 is TGTGCCAGCATTCCTGTAGCGGGAGGAAACCCACCCCCCGGGGAGCTGTTTTTT.

The chain joins TRBV5-1 to TRBJ1-1, with 10 bases aligning to TRBD1. The V and J ends lost 6 bases and 3 bases, in that order; junction bases with no gene match: 5. The CDR3 has 14 residues. Germline lookup yields CDR1 SGHRS and CDR2 YFSETQ. CDR3 coding DNA: TGCGCCAGCACCTCCGGGACAGGGGACACTGAAGCTTTCTTT. This sequence encodes CASTSGTGDTEAFF.

This clone came up once. The chain couples TRBV13 to TRBJ2-2; D might be TRBD2 (5 bases). The CDR3 is 16 residues long. CDR1 is PRHDT, CDR2 FYEKMQ, per germline (reference sequence). The germline V and J ends were trimmed by 0 bases and 6 bases, with 14 bases remaining between them. DNA of the CDR3: TGTGCCAGCAGCTTAGGACCGGACGGGGTCGCCGGGGAGCTGTTTTTT. It specifies CASSLGPDGVAGELFF.

The chain uses TRBV7-2 and TRBJ2-1, with TRBD2 as a possible D gene (6 bases). This CDR3 spans 18 amino acids. In germline, CDR1 is SGHTA, CDR2 FQGNSA. The V gene lost 1 base and the J gene lost 4 bases, with 20 bases spanning the gap. CDR3 region: CASSLEGPSAGFYNEQFF. CDR3 DNA: TGTGCCAGCAGCTTAGAGGGGCCTAGTGCGGGATTTTACAATGAGCAGTTCTTC.

This clone occurred once. The rearrangement joins TRBV5-8 to TRBJ1-5; D is undetermined. Germline CDR1 and CDR2: SGHTS and YDEGEE. This CDR3 comprises 15 residues. V was trimmed by 6 bases and J by 5 bases, leaving 18 bases between them. CDR3 sequence reads: CASISGIRTDQPQHF. The CDR3 bases are TGTGCCAGCATCTCGGGGATCAGAACGGATCAGCCCCAGCATTTT. Based on the CDR3 plus reference TRBV5-8 and TRBJ1-5, the full variable domain is EAGVTQSPTHLIKTRGQQATLRCSPISGHTSVYWYQQALGLGLQFLLWYDEGEERNRGNFPPRFSGRQFPNYSSELNVNALELEDSALYLCASISGIRTDQPQHFGDGTRLSIL.

The chain uses TRBV11-1 and TRBJ2-1; TRBD1 aligns across 8 bases. This CDR3 comprises 16 residues. The V segment lost 5 bases and the J segment 7 bases; nucleotides outside the gene matches: 13. Germline V gene sequence: CDR1 SGHAT, CDR2 FQDESV (reference sequence). Here the CDR3 DNA reads TGTGCCAGCAGCGAAAGCAGGGGGCGGTTAGGGAATGAGCAGTTCTTC. This translates into CASSESRGRLGNEQFF.

The rearrangement links TRBV19 to TRBJ2-3; 7 bases fit TRBD2. Germline trimming cut 10 bases from V and 0 bases from J; bases unmatched to any gene: 7. CDR3 length: 14 residues. Germline CDR1 reads LNHDA; CDR2 reads SQIVND (reference sequence). The CDR3 DNA is TGTGCCATCCCTAGCGGATCTAGCACAGATACGCAGTATTTT. This translates into CAIPSGSSTDTQYF.

The chain links TRBV6-5 to TRBJ1-4, with 8 bases fitting TRBD1. The germline CDR1 and CDR2 sequences are MNHEY and SVGAGI. The trim removed 4 bases at V and 7 bases at J, leaving 5 bases unmatched. The CDR3 spans 14 residues. CDR3 sequence reads: CASSSGQEGEKLFF. The CDR3 DNA sequence: TGTGCCAGCAGTTCGGGACAGGAGGGTGAAAAACTGTTTTTT.

This sequence joins TRBV29-1 and TRBJ2-1; 10 positions agree with TRBD1. Germline V gene lookup returns CDR1 SQVTM and CDR2 ANQGSEA. This CDR3 is built from 14 residues. Trimming removed 6 bases from V and 6 bases from J; junction bases left unmatched: 8. The CDR3 spells CSVYGTGDLNEQFF. The CDR3 nucleotides are TGCAGCGTCTACGGGACAGGGGATCTCAATGAGCAGTTCTTC.

This sequence joins TRBV5-4 and TRBJ1-1; D is unresolved. Between the trimmed V and J ends, which lost 1 base and 0 bases, there was a span of 7 bases. CDR3 length: 14 residues. Germline-derived CDR1 and CDR2 are SGHNT and YYREEE (reference sequence). CDR3: CASSLPQMNTEAFF. DNA for the CDR3: TGTGCCAGCAGCTTGCCACAGATGAACACTGAAGCTTTCTTT. The variable domain in full, with the rest retrieved from reference TRBV5-4 and TRBJ1-1, is ETGVTQSPTHLIKTRGQQVTLRCSSQSGHNTVSWYQQALGQGPQFIFQYYREEENGRGNFPPRFSGLQFPNYSSELNVNALELDDSALYLCASSLPQMNTEAFFGQGTRLTVV.

The rearrangement joins TRBV27 to TRBJ1-1; D unresolved. The V and J ends lost 2 bases and 1 base respectively, with 11 bases between them. Germline values: CDR1 MNHEY, CDR2 SMNVEV (reference sequence). CDR3 length equals 15 residues. In DNA, the CDR3 is TGTGCCAGCAGTTTAGCGGGCCTCACGAACACTGAAGCTTTCTTT. Residues: CASSLAGLTNTEAFF.

The CDR3 loop reads CARPVGGGSNQPQHF. Written as DNA, the CDR3 is TGTGCTCGCCCCGTGGGGGGAGGGAGCAATCAGCCCCAGCATTTT. The rearrangement uses TRBV12-5 and TRBJ1-5, with D maybe TRBD1 (5 bases). The CDR3 contains 15 residues. CDR1 LGHNT and CDR2 FRNRAP come from the germline V gene. V lost 11 bases and J lost 1, with 18 bases in between. Supplemented by reference TRBV12-5 and TRBJ1-5, the full variable domain reads DARVTQTPRHKVTEMGQEVTMRCQPILGHNTVFWYRQTMMQGLELLAYFRNRAPLDDSGMPKDRFSAEMPDATLATLKIQPSEPRDSAVYFCARPVGGGSNQPQHFGDGTRLSIL.

The rearrangement links TRBV28 to TRBJ1-5; 7 bases line up with TRBD1. Germline-derived CDR1 and CDR2 are MDHEN and SYDVKM. The CDR3 is 15 residues long. After removal of 8 bases from V and 0 bases from J, the junction contained 7 bases not matched to a gene. The CDR3 DNA reads as TGTGCCAGCTCCAAAGACAGGGTTAGCAATCAGCCCCAGCATTTT. Translation gives CASSKDRVSNQPQHF.

The chain uses TRBV7-8 and TRBJ2-7, with TRBD2 matching 7 bases. This CDR3 contains 15 residues. Per germline, CDR1 SGHVS and CDR2 FQNEAQ. V lost 1 base and J lost 4; bases outside the gene matches: 7. The CDR3 region is CASSLVRGGSYEQYF. Written as DNA, the CDR3 is TGTGCCAGCAGCTTAGTTCGTGGCGGGAGTTACGAGCAGTACTTC.

This chain uses TRBV7-9 with TRBJ2-1; tentative D call: TRBD1 (6 bases). CDR1 is SEHNR, CDR2 FQNEAQ, per germline (reference sequence). There are 16 residues in the CDR3. Trimming took off 5 bases at V and 0 bases at J, with 14 bases between the two ends. The DNA for the CDR3 is TGTGCCAGCAGCCCGAACAGGGAAAGCTCCTACAATGAGCAGTTCTTC. Its protein is CASSPNRESSYNEQFF.

This chain uses TRBV5-6 with TRBJ2-7; TRBD1 might be the D (6 bases). Germline V CDR1 and CDR2: SGHDT, YYEEEE. CDR3 size: 11 residues. The V end was cut by 4 bases, the J end by 9 bases, with 11 bases between. The CDR3 sequence: CASSQGTGQYF. CDR3 nucleotides: TGTGCCAGCAGCCAGGGGACGGGGCAGTACTTC.

There are a few counts of this clone. The chain couples TRBV4-1 to TRBJ2-7; unclear D gene. The CDR3 is made up of 15 amino acids. CDR1 and CDR2 (germline): MGHRA, YSYEKL. V was pared by 1 base and J by 3 bases, with 13 bases between. Here the CDR3 DNA reads TGCGCCAGCAGCCAAGGCCTTGGAGAACGCTACGAGCAGTACTTC. Translation gives CASSQGLGERYEQYF.

This chain joins TRBV4-3 and TRBJ2-3, with TRBD2 matching over 11 bases. Germline loops: CDR1 LGHNA, CDR2 YSLEER. This CDR3 region has 18 residues. V shed 0 bases, J shed 0 bases, and the junction held 5 bases outside the gene matches. CDR3 in DNA: TGCGCCAGCAGCCAAGATAGTAGCGGGAGGGCTAGCACAGATACGCAGTATTTT. Amino acid sequence: CASSQDSSGRASTDTQYF.